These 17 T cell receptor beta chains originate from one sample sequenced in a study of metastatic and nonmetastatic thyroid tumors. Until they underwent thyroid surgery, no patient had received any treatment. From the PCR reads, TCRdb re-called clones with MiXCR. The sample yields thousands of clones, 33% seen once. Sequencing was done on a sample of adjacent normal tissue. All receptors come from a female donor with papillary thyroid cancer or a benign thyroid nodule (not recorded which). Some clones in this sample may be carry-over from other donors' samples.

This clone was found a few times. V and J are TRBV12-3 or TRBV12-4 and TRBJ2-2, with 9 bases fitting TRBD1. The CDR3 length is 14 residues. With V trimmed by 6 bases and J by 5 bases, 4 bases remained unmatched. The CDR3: CASRRGTGTGELFF. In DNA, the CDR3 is TGTGCCAGCAGGAGGGGGACAGGGACCGGGGAGCTGTTTTTT.

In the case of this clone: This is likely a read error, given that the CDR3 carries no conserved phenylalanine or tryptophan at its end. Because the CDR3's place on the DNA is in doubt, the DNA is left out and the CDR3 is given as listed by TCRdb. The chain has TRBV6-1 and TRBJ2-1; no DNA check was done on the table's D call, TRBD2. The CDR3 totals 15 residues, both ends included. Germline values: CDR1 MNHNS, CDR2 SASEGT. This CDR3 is CASRALAGALAGATL.

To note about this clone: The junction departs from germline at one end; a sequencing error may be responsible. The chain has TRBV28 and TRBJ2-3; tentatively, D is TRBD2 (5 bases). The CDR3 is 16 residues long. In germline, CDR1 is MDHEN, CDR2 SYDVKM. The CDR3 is CARSRPRLASTNTQYF. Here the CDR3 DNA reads TGTGCCAGAAGCCGGCCCCGGCTAGCAAGCACAAATACGCAGTATTTT. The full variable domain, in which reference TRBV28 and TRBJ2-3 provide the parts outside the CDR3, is DVKVTQSSRYLVKRTGEKVFLECVQDMDHENMFWYRQDPGLGLRLIYFSYDVKMKEKGDIPEGYSVSREKKERFSLILESASTNQTSMYLCARSRPRLASTNTQYFGPGTRLTVL.

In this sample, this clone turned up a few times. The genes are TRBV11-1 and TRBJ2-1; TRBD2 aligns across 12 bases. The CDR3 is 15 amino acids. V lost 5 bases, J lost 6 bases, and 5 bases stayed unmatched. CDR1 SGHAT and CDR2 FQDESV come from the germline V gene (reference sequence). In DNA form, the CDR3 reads TGTGCCAGCAGCCGACTAGCGGGAGTTGGCAATGAGCAGTTCTTC. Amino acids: CASSRLAGVGNEQFF.

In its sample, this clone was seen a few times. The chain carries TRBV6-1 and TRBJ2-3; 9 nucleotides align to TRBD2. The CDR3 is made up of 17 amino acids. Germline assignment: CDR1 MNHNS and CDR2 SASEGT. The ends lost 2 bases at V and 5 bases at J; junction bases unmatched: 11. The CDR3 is CASSELVAGGVGDTQYF. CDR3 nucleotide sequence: TGTGCCAGCAGTGAACTGGTGGCGGGAGGGGTAGGAGATACGCAGTATTTT.

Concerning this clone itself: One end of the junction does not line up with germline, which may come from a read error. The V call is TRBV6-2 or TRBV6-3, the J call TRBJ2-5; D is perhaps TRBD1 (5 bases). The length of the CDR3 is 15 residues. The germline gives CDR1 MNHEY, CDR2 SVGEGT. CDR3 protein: CASRGVPGGQETQHF. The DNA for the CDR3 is TGTGCCAGCAGAGGGGTCCCAGGCGGCCAAGAGACCCAGCACTTC.

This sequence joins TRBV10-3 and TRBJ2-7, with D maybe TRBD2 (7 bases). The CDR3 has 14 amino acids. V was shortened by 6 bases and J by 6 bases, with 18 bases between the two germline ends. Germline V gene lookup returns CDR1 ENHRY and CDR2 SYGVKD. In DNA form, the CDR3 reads TGTGCCATCAGGGGGGGGGCGACGGGGCGCGAGCAGTACTTC. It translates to CAIRGGATGREQYF.

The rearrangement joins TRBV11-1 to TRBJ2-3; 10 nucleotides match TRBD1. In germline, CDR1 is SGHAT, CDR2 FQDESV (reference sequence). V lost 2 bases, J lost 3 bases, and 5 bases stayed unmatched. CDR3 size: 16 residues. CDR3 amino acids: CASSLTTGGRTDTQYF. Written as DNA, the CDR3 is TGTGCCAGCAGCTTAACGACAGGGGGCAGGACAGATACGCAGTATTTT.

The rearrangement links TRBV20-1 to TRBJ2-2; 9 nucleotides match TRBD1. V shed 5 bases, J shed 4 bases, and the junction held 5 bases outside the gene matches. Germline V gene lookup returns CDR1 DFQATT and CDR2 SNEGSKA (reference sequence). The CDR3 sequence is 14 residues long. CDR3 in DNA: TGCAGTGCTGGGACAGGGAGGATCACCGGGGAGCTGTTTTTT. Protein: CSAGTGRITGELFF.

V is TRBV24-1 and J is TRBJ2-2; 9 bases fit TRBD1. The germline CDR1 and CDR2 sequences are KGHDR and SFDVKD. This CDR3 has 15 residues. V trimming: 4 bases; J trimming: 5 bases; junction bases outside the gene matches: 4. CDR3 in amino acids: CATSEDRGRTGELFF. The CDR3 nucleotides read TGTGCCACCAGTGAGGACAGGGGAAGGACCGGGGAGCTGTTTTTT.

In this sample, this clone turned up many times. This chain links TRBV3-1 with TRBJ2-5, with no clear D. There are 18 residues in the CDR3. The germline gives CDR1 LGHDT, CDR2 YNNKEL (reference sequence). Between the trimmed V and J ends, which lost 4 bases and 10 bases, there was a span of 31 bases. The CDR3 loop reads CASSPHSDTRRRFDNQYF. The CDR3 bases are TGTGCCAGCAGCCCTCATTCAGATACACGGAGACGTTTTGATAACCAGTACTTC.

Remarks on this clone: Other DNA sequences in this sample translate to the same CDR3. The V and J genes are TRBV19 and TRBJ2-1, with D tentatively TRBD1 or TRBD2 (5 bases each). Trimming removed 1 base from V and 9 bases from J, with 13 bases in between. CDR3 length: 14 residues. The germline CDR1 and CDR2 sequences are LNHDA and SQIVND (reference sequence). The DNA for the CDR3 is TGTGCCAGTAGTATAGCTCTGGGACGAGGTGAGCAGTTCTTC. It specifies CASSIALGRGEQFF.

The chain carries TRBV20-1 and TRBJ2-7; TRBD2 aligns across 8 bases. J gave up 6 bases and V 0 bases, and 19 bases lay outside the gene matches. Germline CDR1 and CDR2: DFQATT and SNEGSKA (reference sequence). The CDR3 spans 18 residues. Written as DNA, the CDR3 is TGCAGTGCTAGAGATAGGCTAGCGGGCCTCCTCCTGACGGCCGAGCAGTACTTC. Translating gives CSARDRLAGLLLTAEQYF.

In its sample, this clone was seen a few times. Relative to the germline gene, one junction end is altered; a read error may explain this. CDR3 DNA sequence: TGCGCCAGCAGTGAGAGGCCGAACACCGGGGAGCTGTTTTTT. It codes for CASSERPNTGELFF. The chain couples TRBV6-9 to TRBJ2-2; D ambiguous. CDR3 size: 14 residues. CDR1 MNHGY and CDR2 SVAAGI come from the germline V gene.

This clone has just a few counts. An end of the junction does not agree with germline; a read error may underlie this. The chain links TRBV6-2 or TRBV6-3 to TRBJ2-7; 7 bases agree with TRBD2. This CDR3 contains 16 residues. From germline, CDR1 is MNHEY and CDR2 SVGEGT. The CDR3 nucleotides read TGTGCCAGCAGCTACTCCTGTACTAGCGTTGACTACGAGCAGTACTTC. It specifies CASSYSCTSVDYEQYF.

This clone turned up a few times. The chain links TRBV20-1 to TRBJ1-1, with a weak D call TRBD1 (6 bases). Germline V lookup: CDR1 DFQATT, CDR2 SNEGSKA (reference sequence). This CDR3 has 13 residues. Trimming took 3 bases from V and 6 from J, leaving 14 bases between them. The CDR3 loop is CSASGGAGAEAFF. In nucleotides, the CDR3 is TGCAGTGCTAGCGGGGGCGCGGGTGCTGAAGCTTTCTTT.

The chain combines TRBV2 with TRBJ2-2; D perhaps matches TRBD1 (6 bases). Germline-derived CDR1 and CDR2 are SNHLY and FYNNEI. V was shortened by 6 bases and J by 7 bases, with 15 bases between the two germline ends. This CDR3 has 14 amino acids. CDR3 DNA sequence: TGTGCCAGCAGGGGGGCGAGGGCCGGCGGGGAGCTGTTTTTT. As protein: CASRGARAGGELFF.